Shown below are 5 T cell receptor beta chains from a single sample sequenced in a study of T cell responses to AZD1222 COVID-19 vaccine. The assay was immunoSEQ multiplex PCR, and TCRdb's table has in-frame clones only and misses some. The data show about 200,000 clones, with just over 90% seen just once and 0.9% to 1.1% held by the top ten. Sample: peripheral blood, taken on day 0 of MenACWY control vaccination. The receptors come from an adult in good health.

V usage is TRBV19 and J usage is TRBJ1-5; TRBD1 matches at 8 bases. Germline V gene sequence: CDR1 LNHDA, CDR2 SQIVND (reference sequence). The J segment lost 11 bases and the V segment lost 3 bases, leaving 12 bases of the junction unmatched. This CDR3 has 15 residues. CDR3 DNA: TGTGCCAGTAGTATCGGGACAGGCCGCTCCGGGGCCCAGCATTTT. Its translation is CASSIGTGRSGAQHF.

The chain couples TRBV28 to TRBJ1-1; D gene ambiguous. Germline CDR1 MDHEN, CDR2 SYDVKM. V was pared by 4 bases and J by 1 base, with 13 bases between. This CDR3 comprises 15 residues. The CDR3 region has the DNA TGTGCCAGCAGTTCCCTCAGCGTGGGGAACACTGAAGCTTTCTTT. Encoded protein: CASSSLSVGNTEAFF.

The chain recombines TRBV12-3 or TRBV12-4 with TRBJ1-1, with no clear D. The CDR3 has 11 amino acids. V gave up 5 bases and J gave up 3 bases, with 4 bases separating them. CDR3: CASSEYTEAFF. The CDR3 nucleotides read TGTGCCAGCAGTGAGTACACTGAAGCTTTCTTT.

The genes are TRBV15 and TRBJ2-5, with 7 nucleotides matching TRBD1. The CDR3 is made up of 15 amino acids. Trimming took 3 bases from V and 5 from J; bases not matched to a gene: 9. Germline V gene data show CDR1 as LNHNV and CDR2 as YYDKDF (reference sequence). CDR3 region: CATSRITGVWETQYF. The CDR3 DNA reads TGTGCCACCAGCAGGATTACAGGGGTCTGGGAGACCCAGTACTTC. Variable domain in full (rest from reference TRBV15 and TRBJ2-5): DAMVIQNPRYQVTQFGKPVTLSCSQTLNHNVMYWYQQKSSQAPKLLFHYYDKDFNNEADTPDNFQSRRPNTSFCFLDIRSPGLGDTAMYLCATSRITGVWETQYFGPGTRLLVL.

The chain carries TRBV12-5 and TRBJ1-1; no clear D. Trimming took off 3 bases at V and 1 base at J, with 6 bases between the two ends. This CDR3 comprises 13 residues. CDR1 is LGHNT and CDR2 is FRNRAP in the germline V gene. The CDR3 is CASGLNQNTEAFF. The CDR3 DNA reads TGTGCTAGTGGTTTAAACCAGAACACTGAAGCTTTCTTT.